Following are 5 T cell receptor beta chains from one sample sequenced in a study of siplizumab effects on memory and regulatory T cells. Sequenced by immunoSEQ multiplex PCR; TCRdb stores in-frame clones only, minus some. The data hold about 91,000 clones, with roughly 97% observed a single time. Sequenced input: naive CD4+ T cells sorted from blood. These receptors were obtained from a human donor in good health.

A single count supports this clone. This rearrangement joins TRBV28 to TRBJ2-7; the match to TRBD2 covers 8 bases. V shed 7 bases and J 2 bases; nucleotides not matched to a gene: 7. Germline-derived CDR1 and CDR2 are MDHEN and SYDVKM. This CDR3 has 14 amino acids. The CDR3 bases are TGTGCCAGCACTATAGCGGGGTCGGCCTACGAGCAGTACTTC. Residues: CASTIAGSAYEQYF.

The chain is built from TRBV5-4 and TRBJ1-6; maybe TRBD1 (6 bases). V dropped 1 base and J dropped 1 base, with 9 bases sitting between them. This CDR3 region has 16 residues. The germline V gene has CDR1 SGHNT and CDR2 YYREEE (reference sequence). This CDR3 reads CASSLRTVSYNSPLHF. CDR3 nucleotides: TGTGCCAGCAGCTTGCGGACAGTATCCTATAATTCACCCCTCCACTTT.

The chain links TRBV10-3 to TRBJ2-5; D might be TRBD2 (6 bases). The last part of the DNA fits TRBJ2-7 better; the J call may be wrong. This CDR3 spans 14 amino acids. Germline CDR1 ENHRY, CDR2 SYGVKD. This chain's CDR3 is CAISDREASYEQYF. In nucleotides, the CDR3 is TGTGCCATCAGTGACAGGGAGGCCTCCTACGAGCAGTACTTC.

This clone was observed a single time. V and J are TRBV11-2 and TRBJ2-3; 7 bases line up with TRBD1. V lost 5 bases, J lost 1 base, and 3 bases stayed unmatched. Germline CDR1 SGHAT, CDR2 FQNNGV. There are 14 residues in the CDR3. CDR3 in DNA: TGTGCCAGCAGCCCCGACAGGGGCACAGATACGCAGTATTTT. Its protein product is CASSPDRGTDTQYF. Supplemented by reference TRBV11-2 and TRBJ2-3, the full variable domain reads EAGVAQSPRYKIIEKRQSVAFWCNPISGHATLYWYQQILGQGPKLLIQFQNNGVVDDSQLPKDRFSAERLKGVDSTLKIQPAKLEDSAVYLCASSPDRGTDTQYFGPGTRLTVL.

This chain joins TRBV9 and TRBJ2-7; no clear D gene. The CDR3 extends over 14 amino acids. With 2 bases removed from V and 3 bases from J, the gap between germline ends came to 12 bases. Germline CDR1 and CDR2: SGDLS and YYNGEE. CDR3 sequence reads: CASSVGSVRYEQYF. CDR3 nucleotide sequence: TGTGCCAGCAGCGTGGGGTCTGTCCGCTACGAGCAGTACTTC.